This entry describes one TCR beta chain. Assay used: immunoSEQ multiplex PCR; TCRdb lists only in-frame clones, some missing. The top ten clones hold 4.2% of a sample with over 100,000 clones, approximately 92% of them seen once. The sample comes from a study of blood T cell repertoires in COVID-19. At the level of the study: Both acute and convalescent COVID-19 samples were obtained from the United States, Italy and Spain.

The germline CDR1 and CDR2 sequences are MGHRA and YSYEKL. V lost 3 bases to trimming and J lost 5 bases, with 19 bases between them. CDR3 length equals 16 residues. The sequencing input was peripheral blood. The receptor was isolated from a young man with acute or convalescent COVID-19. The rearrangement links TRBV4-1 to TRBJ1-2; a weak D match, TRBD1 (5 bases). DNA for the CDR3: TGCGCCAGCAGCCAGGTTGGGGCGCCCGTATCTTATGGCTACACCTTC. Its translation: CASSQVGAPVSYGYTF.